This T cell receptor beta chain originates from a study of vaccination effects on CD4 cells after COVID-19. Study-level background: Post-vaccine sampling occurred a median 72 days after the second dose.

Study observations and caveats: Healthy vaccinees' vaccine-induced clones included only 1 of 255 that recognized common cold coronaviruses.

Using viral peptide pools, the ViraFEST assay grew out antigen-specific CD4+ T cells prior to sequencing. The authors isolated CD4+ T cells after more than eight days of culture. The vaccine given was either BNT162b2 or mRNA-1273, in two doses. The culture medium for some 2 million PBMC per well included around 9.3 IU/ml IL-2 and roughly 10 ug/ml peptides. As to this clone: The antigen is unknown.

Clones were sequenced by immunoSEQ multiplex PCR, and TCRdb holds only the in-frame ones, with some missing. Among some 22,000 clones listed, roughly 73% were seen once. CDR1 and CDR2 from the germline V gene are LGHNT and FRNRAP. The V gene lost 3 bases and the J gene lost 8 bases, with 7 bases spanning the gap. This CDR3 comprises 11 residues. The sample in question was CD4+ T cells from PBMCs cultured with HCoV-NL63 spike peptides, obtained after COVID-19 vaccination. The chain recombines TRBV12-5 with TRBJ1-1; no firm D call. This clonotype originated in a human donor who received a COVID-19 vaccine. In DNA, the CDR3 is TGTGCTAGTGGTTTAGGGCAGGAAGCTTTCTTT. It codes for CASGLGQEAFF.